Listed below are T cell receptor beta chains from one sample, sequenced in a study of shared clonotypes between healthy human individuals. Sequencing was performed with immunoSEQ multiplex PCR; in TCRdb, only in-frame clones are kept and a portion is missing. The sample lists under 2.5 million clones; less than 95% were seen once. The specimen sequenced was naive CD4+ T cells from PBMCs. These receptors originate from a young man in good health. Some clones in this sample may be carry-over from other donors' samples. CDR3s include the opening cysteine and the closing phenylalanine or tryptophan. The order of the fields is V gene, J gene, CDR3 length, clone size, D gene, CDR3 DNA, CDR3 protein. A D gene is named only where the DNA matches it firmly. Where a row states a size, it is once, few, many or the class of an expanded clone; other rows omit it.

V gene: TRBV9; J gene: TRBJ2-1; CDR3 length: 17; clone size: .; D gene: TRBD2; CDR3 DNA: TGTGCCAGCAGCGTAGGAGGAGCGGGAGTAAGGAACAATGAGCAGTTCTTC; CDR3 protein: CASSVGGAGVRNNEQFF
V gene: TRBV7-3; J gene: TRBJ2-7; CDR3 length: 17; clone size: once; D gene: TRBD1; CDR3 DNA: TGTGCCAGCAGCTCGAACCCGACGAGTAGGGGGCCCGACGAGCAGTACTTC; CDR3 protein: CASSSNPTSRGPDEQYF
V gene: TRBV28; J gene: TRBJ1-2; CDR3 length: 12; clone size: few; D gene: .; CDR3 DNA: TGTGCCAGCAGCCTCCCATTCGTGGGCTACACCTTC; CDR3 protein: CASSLPFVGYTF
V gene: TRBV27; J gene: TRBJ2-3; CDR3 length: 14; clone size: .; D gene: .; CDR3 DNA: TGTGCCAGCAGACAAATCCCAAAGGCAGATACGCAGTATTTT; CDR3 protein: CASRQIPKADTQYF
V gene: TRBV5-5; J gene: TRBJ2-5; CDR3 length: 14; clone size: .; D gene: .; CDR3 DNA: TGTGCCAGCAGCTTGGAGGGGTCGGGGGAGACCCAGTACTTC; CDR3 protein: CASSLEGSGETQYF
V gene: TRBV18; J gene: TRBJ2-7; CDR3 length: 16; clone size: .; D gene: TRBD1; CDR3 DNA: TGTGCCAGCTCACCCCCCGGGACAGGCAACTCCTACGAGCAGTACTTC; CDR3 protein: CASSPPGTGNSYEQYF
V gene: TRBV5-8; J gene: TRBJ1-1; CDR3 length: 15; clone size: .; D gene: TRBD1; CDR3 DNA: TGTGCCAGCAGCCCCCTGACAGGGACGGGGACTGAAGCTTTCTTT; CDR3 protein: CASSPLTGTGTEAFF
V gene: TRBV6-5; J gene: TRBJ1-2; CDR3 length: 14; clone size: .; D gene: .; CDR3 DNA: TGTGCCACCCTCCGTGCCGACAGGTTAGGAGGCTACACCTTC; CDR3 protein: CATLRADRLGGYTF
V gene: TRBV5-1; J gene: TRBJ1-2; CDR3 length: 18; clone size: .; D gene: TRBD1; CDR3 DNA: TGCGCCAGCAGCCCCACACAGGGGTGGGCAGCTAATAACTATGGCTACACCTTC; CDR3 protein: CASSPTQGWAANNYGYTF
V gene: TRBV28; J gene: TRBJ2-1; CDR3 length: 14; clone size: once; D gene: .; CDR3 DNA: TGTGCCAGCGGGACAAGGACGCCAGTGGATGAGCAGTTCTTC; CDR3 protein: CASGTRTPVDEQFF
V gene: TRBV2; J gene: TRBJ2-3; CDR3 length: 17; clone size: .; D gene: .; CDR3 DNA: TGTGCCAGCCTGGCGGCAGGCCTGGGGGCCAGCACAGATACGCAGTATTTT; CDR3 protein: CASLAAGLGASTDTQYF
V gene: TRBV7-8; J gene: TRBJ2-1; CDR3 length: 15; clone size: .; D gene: TRBD1; CDR3 DNA: TGTGCCAGCAGTCAACGGGACAGGGGAAACAATGAGCAGTTCTTC; CDR3 protein: CASSQRDRGNNEQFF
V gene: TRBV5-1; J gene: TRBJ1-2; CDR3 length: 13; clone size: .; D gene: .; CDR3 DNA: TGCGCCAGCAGCTTGGAAGGGGGGCGCGGCTACACCTTC; CDR3 protein: CASSLEGGRGYTF
V gene: TRBV15; J gene: TRBJ1-3; CDR3 length: 14; clone size: .; D gene: .; CDR3 DNA: TGTGCCACCAGCAGGGATTCGAGGTCTTACACCATATATTTT; CDR3 protein: CATSRDSRSYTIYF
V gene: TRBV6-5; J gene: TRBJ2-3; CDR3 length: 15; clone size: .; D gene: .; CDR3 DNA: TGTGCCAGCAGTTACTCTGTCGGCAACACAGATACGCAGTATTTT; CDR3 protein: CASSYSVGNTDTQYF
V gene: TRBV6-1; J gene: TRBJ2-5; CDR3 length: 15; clone size: once; D gene: TRBD1; CDR3 DNA: TGTGCCAGCAGTCGACAGGGGGCTCTATTAGAGACCCAGTACTTC; CDR3 protein: CASSRQGALLETQYF
V gene: TRBV7-9; J gene: TRBJ2-7; CDR3 length: 15; clone size: .; D gene: .; CDR3 DNA: TGTGCCAGCAGCTGGAACGTGGGGGGCGAGATCGAGCAGTACTTC; CDR3 protein: CASSWNVGGEIEQYF
V gene: TRBV4-2; J gene: TRBJ2-1; CDR3 length: 15; clone size: .; D gene: TRBD2; CDR3 DNA: TGTGCCAGCAGCCAACTAGCGGGAGTTGGAGATGAGCAGTTCTTC; CDR3 protein: CASSQLAGVGDEQFF
V gene: TRBV18; J gene: TRBJ2-1; CDR3 length: 18; clone size: .; D gene: .; CDR3 DNA: TGTGCCAGCTCACCATCCATTAGGGCCATTAACACACTTAATGAGCAGTTCTTC; CDR3 protein: CASSPSIRAINTLNEQFF
V gene: TRBV18; J gene: TRBJ2-3; CDR3 length: 13; clone size: .; D gene: .; CDR3 DNA: TGTGCCAGCTCACCCTCAGGGTGGGATACGCAGTATTTT; CDR3 protein: CASSPSGWDTQYF
V gene: TRBV7-9; J gene: TRBJ2-7; CDR3 length: 16; clone size: .; D gene: TRBD2; CDR3 DNA: TGTGCCAGCAGCTCCCACCTTAGCGGGAGGTCCTACGAGCAGTACTTC; CDR3 protein: CASSSHLSGRSYEQYF
V gene: TRBV15; J gene: TRBJ2-7; CDR3 length: 13; clone size: .; D gene: .; CDR3 DNA: TGTGCCACCAGCAGACGACTGGATTACGAGCAGTACTTC; CDR3 protein: CATSRRLDYEQYF
V gene: TRBV29-1; J gene: TRBJ2-5; CDR3 length: 16; clone size: .; D gene: TRBD1; CDR3 DNA: TGCAGCGTTGACGGTCGCCAGGGGGCTGGGGGAGAGACCCAGTACTTC; CDR3 protein: CSVDGRQGAGGETQYF
V gene: TRBV7-2; J gene: TRBJ2-1; CDR3 length: 15; clone size: .; D gene: .; CDR3 DNA: TGTGCCAGCAGCCCCGCGGCTAGCCCGTACAATGAGCAGTTCTTC; CDR3 protein: CASSPAASPYNEQFF
V gene: TRBV30; J gene: TRBJ1-2; CDR3 length: 14; clone size: .; D gene: .; CDR3 DNA: TGTGCCTGGAGCAACCCCCACGCGAGCTATGGCTACACCTTC; CDR3 protein: CAWSNPHASYGYTF
V gene: TRBV5-1; J gene: TRBJ1-2; CDR3 length: 13; clone size: .; D gene: .; CDR3 DNA: TGCGCCAGCAGCGGCATCAGGGGCCATGGCTACACCTTC; CDR3 protein: CASSGIRGHGYTF
V gene: TRBV28; J gene: TRBJ2-1; CDR3 length: 14; clone size: .; D gene: TRBD1; CDR3 DNA: TGTGCCAGCAGCTGGGCAGGGGGTTACAATGAGCAGTTCTTC; CDR3 protein: CASSWAGGYNEQFF
V gene: TRBV28; J gene: TRBJ1-5; CDR3 length: 15; clone size: .; D gene: .; CDR3 DNA: TGTGCCAGCAGTTTAAGATCAGGGGGCAATCAGCCCCAGCATTTT; CDR3 protein: CASSLRSGGNQPQHF
V gene: TRBV19; J gene: TRBJ1-2; CDR3 length: 16; clone size: once; D gene: TRBD1; CDR3 DNA: TGTGCCAGTAGTACCGACGGACAGGCCTCCTTCGGGGGCTACACCTTC; CDR3 protein: CASSTDGQASFGGYTF
V gene: TRBV9; J gene: TRBJ1-2; CDR3 length: 15; clone size: .; D gene: .; CDR3 DNA: TGTGCCAGCAGCATACAAGCCGGGACGGTTTATGGCTACACCTTC; CDR3 protein: CASSIQAGTVYGYTF
V gene: TRBV27; J gene: TRBJ1-5; CDR3 length: 15; clone size: .; D gene: TRBD1; CDR3 DNA: TGTGCCAGCAGTTTCGGCCGACAGGGGAGTCAGCCCCAGCATTTT; CDR3 protein: CASSFGRQGSQPQHF
V gene: TRBV18; J gene: TRBJ2-1; CDR3 length: 18; clone size: .; D gene: TRBD2; CDR3 DNA: TGTGCCAGCTCACCTCTCCTCATACTAGCGGGGCACTACAATGAGCAGTTCTTC; CDR3 protein: CASSPLLILAGHYNEQFF
V gene: TRBV28; J gene: TRBJ2-7; CDR3 length: 14; clone size: .; D gene: .; CDR3 DNA: TGTGCCAGCAGCCAACCCCGGGGCGGAACACCTGCGGACTTC; CDR3 protein: CASSQPRGGTPADF
V gene: TRBV7-2; J gene: TRBJ1-2; CDR3 length: 13; clone size: .; D gene: TRBD1; CDR3 DNA: TGTGCCAGCAGCTCAGGACAGGGTCGGGCTAAGACTTTC; CDR3 protein: CASSSGQGRAKTF
V gene: TRBV6-5; J gene: TRBJ1-1; CDR3 length: 16; clone size: .; D gene: TRBD1; CDR3 DNA: TGTGCCAGCAGTTACTCGCGACAGGGACTGAACACTGAAGCTTTCTTT; CDR3 protein: CASSYSRQGLNTEAFF
V gene: TRBV7-6; J gene: TRBJ2-7; CDR3 length: 15; clone size: once; D gene: .; CDR3 DNA: TGTGCCAGCAGCTCCCTCCGGAGGGGGACCTACGAGCAGTACTTC; CDR3 protein: CASSSLRRGTYEQYF
V gene: TRBV28; J gene: TRBJ2-1; CDR3 length: 14; clone size: .; D gene: .; CDR3 DNA: TGTGCCAGCAGAGGGAGCTACTCCTACAATGAGCAGTTCTTC; CDR3 protein: CASRGSYSYNEQFF
V gene: TRBV5-1; J gene: TRBJ2-1; CDR3 length: 15; clone size: .; D gene: TRBD2; CDR3 DNA: TGCGCCAGCAGCTCGGGACTAGCGGGAGGCAATGAGCAGTTCTTC; CDR3 protein: CASSSGLAGGNEQFF
V gene: TRBV7-9; J gene: TRBJ2-7; CDR3 length: 15; clone size: .; D gene: .; CDR3 DNA: TGTGCCAGCAGCCCAGGGGTCAGGCCCTACTACGAGCAGTACTTC; CDR3 protein: CASSPGVRPYYEQYF
V gene: TRBV21-1; J gene: TRBJ1-1; CDR3 length: 16; clone size: once; D gene: .; CDR3 DNA: TGTGCCAGCAGCAAAGAGAAGGCAGGGGAGGCCACTGAAGCTTTCTTT; CDR3 protein: CASSKEKAGEATEAFF
V gene: TRBV5-1; J gene: TRBJ1-4; CDR3 length: 14; clone size: .; D gene: TRBD1; CDR3 DNA: TGCGCCAGCAGTTCGGGACAGGGGAATGAAAAACTGTTTTTT; CDR3 protein: CASSSGQGNEKLFF
V gene: TRBV18; J gene: TRBJ2-1; CDR3 length: 14; clone size: .; D gene: .; CDR3 DNA: TGTGCCAGCTCACCACTCACAGCCGGCGATGAGCAGTTCTTC; CDR3 protein: CASSPLTAGDEQFF
V gene: TRBV28; J gene: TRBJ1-1; CDR3 length: 13; clone size: .; D gene: .; CDR3 DNA: TGTGCCAGCCTAGCCAGGGCGGGTACTGAAGCTTTCTTT; CDR3 protein: CASLARAGTEAFF
V gene: TRBV5-1; J gene: TRBJ2-5; CDR3 length: 13; clone size: once; D gene: TRBD2; CDR3 DNA: TGCGCCAGCAGCCCCACTCCGGGAGGGACCCAGTACTTC; CDR3 protein: CASSPTPGGTQYF
V gene: TRBV6-5; J gene: TRBJ2-1; CDR3 length: 12; clone size: .; D gene: .; CDR3 DNA: TGTGCCAGCAGTGACGGCTCGCAGGGGCAGTTCTTC; CDR3 protein: CASSDGSQGQFF
V gene: TRBV18; J gene: TRBJ2-1; CDR3 length: 15; clone size: .; D gene: .; CDR3 DNA: TGTGCCAGCTCACCCATTCAGTTCTCCTACAATGAGCAGTTCTTC; CDR3 protein: CASSPIQFSYNEQFF
V gene: TRBV5-1; J gene: TRBJ2-5; CDR3 length: 19; clone size: .; D gene: TRBD2; CDR3 DNA: TGCGCCAGCAGCTTGGGACTAGCGGCTATTACGGGGTACCAAGAGACCCAGTACTTC; CDR3 protein: CASSLGLAAITGYQETQYF
V gene: TRBV25-1; J gene: TRBJ2-7; CDR3 length: 15; clone size: .; D gene: TRBD1; CDR3 DNA: TGTGCCAGCAGTACACCCGGGACAGGCGACATCGAGCAGTACTTC; CDR3 protein: CASSTPGTGDIEQYF
V gene: TRBV7-8; J gene: TRBJ2-1; CDR3 length: 16; clone size: .; D gene: TRBD2; CDR3 DNA: TGTGCCAGCAGCCCAGTAGCGGGAGGGTCCCACAATGAGCAGTTCTTC; CDR3 protein: CASSPVAGGSHNEQFF
V gene: TRBV2; J gene: TRBJ1-1; CDR3 length: 14; clone size: .; D gene: TRBD1; CDR3 DNA: TGTGCCAGCAGTGATCTCGGGACAGGCACTGAAGCTTTCTTT; CDR3 protein: CASSDLGTGTEAFF
V gene: TRBV10-1; J gene: TRBJ2-5; CDR3 length: 13; clone size: .; D gene: .; CDR3 DNA: TGCGCCAGCAGCAGATCCCGGGGGGAGACCCAGTACTTC; CDR3 protein: CASSRSRGETQYF
V gene: TRBV28; J gene: TRBJ2-7; CDR3 length: 17; clone size: .; D gene: .; CDR3 DNA: TGTGCCAGCATCCCTCCCCCGGGGGCAGGCCTAACCTACGAGCAGTACTTC; CDR3 protein: CASIPPPGAGLTYEQYF
V gene: TRBV5-1; J gene: TRBJ1-1; CDR3 length: 15; clone size: .; D gene: TRBD1; CDR3 DNA: TGCGCCAGCAGCTTTTCTACCGGGACAGGGATTGAAGCTTTCTTT; CDR3 protein: CASSFSTGTGIEAFF
V gene: TRBV19; J gene: TRBJ2-7; CDR3 length: 15; clone size: .; D gene: .; CDR3 DNA: TGTGCCAGTAGTATGCCGGGACGGGGGTACTACGAGCAGTACTTC; CDR3 protein: CASSMPGRGYYEQYF
V gene: TRBV27; J gene: TRBJ2-7; CDR3 length: 15; clone size: .; D gene: TRBD2; CDR3 DNA: TGTGCCAGCAGTTCCCGTGGTAGCGGGGCCTACGAGCAGTACTTC; CDR3 protein: CASSSRGSGAYEQYF
V gene: TRBV7-2; J gene: TRBJ2-1; CDR3 length: 15; clone size: .; D gene: .; CDR3 DNA: TGTGCCAGCAGCTTAATGGCGGGAACACTCAATGAGCAGTTCTTC; CDR3 protein: CASSLMAGTLNEQFF
V gene: TRBV7-8; J gene: TRBJ1-1; CDR3 length: 13; clone size: .; D gene: .; CDR3 DNA: TGTGCCAGCAGCTATCAGGGTCGGACTGAAGCTTTCTTT; CDR3 protein: CASSYQGRTEAFF
V gene: TRBV6-5; J gene: TRBJ1-1; CDR3 length: 14; clone size: .; D gene: .; CDR3 DNA: TGTGCCAGCAGTTCAACACAGGGTCGAACTGAAGCTTTCTTT; CDR3 protein: CASSSTQGRTEAFF
V gene: TRBV20-1; J gene: TRBJ2-1; CDR3 length: 11; clone size: .; D gene: .; CDR3 DNA: TGCAGTGCTAGGTTATACTATGAGCAGTTCTTC; CDR3 protein: CSARLYYEQFF